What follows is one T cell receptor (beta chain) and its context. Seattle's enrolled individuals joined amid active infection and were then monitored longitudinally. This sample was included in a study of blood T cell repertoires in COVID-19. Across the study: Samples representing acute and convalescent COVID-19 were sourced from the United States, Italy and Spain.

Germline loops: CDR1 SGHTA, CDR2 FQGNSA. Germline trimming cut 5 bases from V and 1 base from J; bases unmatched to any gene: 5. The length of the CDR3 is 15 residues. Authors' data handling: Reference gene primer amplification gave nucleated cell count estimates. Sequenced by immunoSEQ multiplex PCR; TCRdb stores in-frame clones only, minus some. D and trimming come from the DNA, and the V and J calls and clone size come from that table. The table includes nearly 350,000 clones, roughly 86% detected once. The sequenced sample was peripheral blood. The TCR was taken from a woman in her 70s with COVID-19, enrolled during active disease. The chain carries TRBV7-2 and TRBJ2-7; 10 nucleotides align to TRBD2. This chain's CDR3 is CASSRRSGGSYEQYF. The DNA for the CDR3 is TGTGCCAGCAGCCGTCGTAGCGGGGGGTCCTACGAGCAGTACTTC.